The 25 T cell receptor beta chains given below trace back to one sample, sequenced in a study of T cell repertoires in cytomegalovirus infection. These receptors have no identified antigens. TCRdb analysed the reads with MiXCR anew, one entry per CDR3 protein. In the table there are approximately 260,000 distinct CDR3 sequences, 20% to 25% of which are singletons. The sequenced sample was cultured PBMCs, obtained from culture after CMV antigen stimulation. Receptors originate from a human donor in good health (CMV status not recorded). Some clones in this sample may be carry-over from other donors' samples.

This clonotype was counted ten times or more. This chain uses TRBV6-2 or TRBV6-3 with TRBJ1-2; D is ambiguous. The V end lost 8 bases, the J end lost 0 bases, and 13 bases lay between the germline ends. This CDR3 comprises 14 residues. Germline V CDR1 and CDR2: MNHEY, SVGEGT. The CDR3 protein is CASSIGGSNYGYTF. The CDR3 region has the DNA TGTGCCAGCTCTATCGGCGGATCTAACTATGGCTACACCTTC.

This clonotype was picked up a small number of times. The chain carries TRBV20-1 and TRBJ2-3; D is undetermined. V was clipped by 7 bases and J by 2 bases, with 10 bases between them. This CDR3 is 12 amino acids long. Germline assignment: CDR1 DFQATT and CDR2 SNEGSKA (reference sequence). CDR3 nucleotide sequence: TGCAGTGAGGCTCTATTCACAGATACGCAGTATTTT. Protein: CSEALFTDTQYF.

Only a few counts were recorded for this clonotype. V and J are TRBV2 and TRBJ1-5, with TRBD1 matching 8 bases. After removal of 4 bases from V and 0 bases from J, the junction contained 14 bases not matched to a gene. The CDR3 runs to 19 residues. Per germline, CDR1 SNHLY and CDR2 FYNNEI. In DNA, the CDR3 is TGTGCCAGCAGTGCCGACGGAGCAGGGGGCCCCCTTAGCAATCAGCCCCAGCATTTT. Translated: CASSADGAGGPLSNQPQHF.

This clonotype showed up just a few times. The chain combines TRBV24-1 with TRBJ2-1, with no clear D. Trimming removed 4 bases at V and 12 bases at J, with 12 bases between. Germline V lookup: CDR1 KGHDR, CDR2 SFDVKD. The CDR3 totals 12 residues. This chain's CDR3 is CATSERNTGQFF. CDR3 DNA: TGTGCCACCAGTGAGAGAAATACGGGGCAGTTCTTC.

This clonotype was seen a few times. The chain couples TRBV10-3 to TRBJ2-3, with 10 positions matching TRBD2. Germline loops: CDR1 ENHRY, CDR2 SYGVKD. There are 15 residues in the CDR3. V trimming: 5 bases; J trimming: 3 bases; junction bases outside the gene matches: 5. The CDR3 reads CAISRGGLATDTQYF. The CDR3 bases are TGTGCCATCAGTAGAGGGGGACTAGCGACAGATACGCAGTATTTT.

The rearrangement links TRBV30 to TRBJ1-2; D possibly corresponds to TRBD1 (6 bases). In germline, CDR1 is GTSNPN, CDR2 SVGIG (reference sequence). V gave up 2 bases and J gave up 7 bases, with 23 bases separating them. This CDR3 has 16 residues. The CDR3 DNA reads as TGTGCCTGGAGTCCGGGGACCCTACAGGGAAGCTCTGGCTACACCTTC. Amino acid sequence: CAWSPGTLQGSSGYTF.

The rearrangement joins TRBV5-1 to TRBJ1-2; TRBD1 agrees at 7 bases. This CDR3 is built from 15 residues. Germline CDR1 is SGHRS and CDR2 is YFSETQ. Germline trimming cut 4 bases from V and 0 bases from J; bases unmatched to any gene: 6. The CDR3 protein is CASSRGDSSNYGYTF. The CDR3 DNA follows: TGCGCCAGCAGCAGAGGGGACAGCTCTAACTATGGCTACACCTTC.

The V and J genes are TRBV9 and TRBJ1-1, with no clear D. Trimming cost V 3 bases and J 2 bases, with 20 bases left between them. The CDR3 spans 17 residues. Per germline, CDR1 SGDLS and CDR2 YYNGEE. DNA of the CDR3: TGTGCCAGCAGCGCCCCGTTCGGAGTCGATGGAAACACTGAAGCTTTCTTT. It yields the protein CASSAPFGVDGNTEAFF.

This clonotype was picked up many times. The chain couples TRBV7-2 to TRBJ2-5, with D maybe TRBD1 (6 bases). V was trimmed by 1 base and J by 1 base, leaving 13 bases between them. CDR3 length: 16 residues. CDR1 and CDR2 (germline): SGHTA, FQGNSA. The CDR3 nucleotides are TGTGCCAGCAGCTTAGAGATGTGGACAGCCCAAGAGACCCAGTACTTC. This codes for CASSLEMWTAQETQYF.

The chain couples TRBV7-4 to TRBJ2-7; no firm D call. Germline values: CDR1 SGHVT, CDR2 SQSDAQ. Trimming pared 1 base from V and 3 bases from J, leaving 7 bases between. The length of the CDR3 is 13 residues. CDR3 sequence: CASSLGKRYEQYV. Written as DNA, the CDR3 is TGTGCCAGCAGCTTAGGTAAACGCTACGAGCAGTACGTC.

In this sample, this clonotype turned up a few times. The rearrangement links TRBV11-1 to TRBJ1-2; D is unclear. Looked up from germline, CDR1 is SGHAT and CDR2 is FQDESV (reference sequence). The CDR3 covers 12 residues. The V and J ends lost 5 bases and 7 bases respectively, with 11 bases between them. CDR3 bases: TGTGCCAGCAGCGACTCGACAAGTGGCTACACCTTC. Translating gives CASSDSTSGYTF.

This sequence joins TRBV7-2 and TRBJ2-3; D remains ambiguous. The V and J ends lost 7 bases and 1 base respectively, with 6 bases between them. This CDR3 spans 12 amino acids. Germline values: CDR1 SGHTA, CDR2 FQGNSA. CDR3 nucleotides: TGTGCCAGCAACTTGGGCACAGATACGCAGTATTTT. It encodes CASNLGTDTQYF.

This clonotype was found a few times. The chain couples TRBV12-5 to TRBJ1-3; 8 bases map to TRBD1. Germline V CDR1 and CDR2: LGHNT, FRNRAP. This CDR3 has 16 amino acids. Germline trimming cut 5 bases from V and 0 bases from J; bases unmatched to any gene: 6. CDR3 in DNA: TGTGCTAGTGGTGACGGACAGGGAAGCTCTGGAAACACCATATATTTT. This encodes CASGDGQGSSGNTIYF.

Regarding this clonotype: The junction shows a germline mismatch at one end, possibly a read error. CDR3 coding DNA: TGCGCCAGAAGCCAAGGGGACAGCAATCAGCCCCAGCATTTT. Translating it yields CARSQGDSNQPQHF. The V and J genes are TRBV4-1 and TRBJ1-5; the D gene is possibly TRBD1 (5 bases). CDR3 length: 14 residues. The germline V gene has CDR1 MGHRA and CDR2 YSYEKL.

The gene calls are TRBV4-3 and TRBJ1-2; D possibly corresponds to TRBD1 (6 bases). The CDR3 loop spans 16 amino acids. Germline lookup yields CDR1 LGHNA and CDR2 YSLEER. Trimming took 0 bases from V and 1 from J, leaving 12 bases between them. The CDR3 loop is CASSQELQGLNYGYTF. CDR3 DNA: TGCGCCAGCAGCCAAGAACTACAGGGACTTAACTATGGCTACACCTTC.

This clonotype was recorded at least ten times. This chain links TRBV12-3 or TRBV12-4 with TRBJ1-1, with 7 positions matching TRBD1. After removal of 4 bases from V and 4 bases from J, the junction contained 18 bases not matched to a gene. This CDR3 is built from 18 residues. CDR3 DNA sequence: TGTGCCAGCAGTTACCGGCGGGGGACAGCGAAGATCGGCACTGAAGCTTTCTTT. It translates to CASSYRRGTAKIGTEAFF.

This clonotype was detected many times. V and J are TRBV27 and TRBJ2-5; D is undetermined. Per germline, CDR1 MNHEY and CDR2 SMNVEV (reference sequence). V was shortened by 3 bases and J by 2 bases, with 7 bases between the two germline ends. CDR3 length equals 13 residues. This chain's CDR3 is CASSFQDQETQYF. The CDR3 nucleotides read TGTGCCAGCAGTTTTCAGGATCAAGAGACCCAGTACTTC.

This clonotype has a count of ten or more. The chain combines TRBV24-1 with TRBJ2-2, with D hard to call. V shed 5 bases and J shed 1 base, with 10 bases lying between them. CDR3 length equals 15 residues. Germline V gene data show CDR1 as KGHDR and CDR2 as SFDVKD. CDR3 coding DNA: TGTGCCACCAGTGGGCAGATGATGAACACCGGGGAGCTGTTTTTT. It yields the protein CATSGQMMNTGELFF.

This clonotype was counted a few times. This chain connects TRBV5-1 to TRBJ2-2; perhaps TRBD1 as D (6 bases). Germline loops: CDR1 SGHRS, CDR2 YFSETQ. The CDR3 is made up of 17 amino acids. The V gene lost 3 bases and the J gene lost 0 bases, with 15 bases spanning the gap. The CDR3 protein is CASSSTPDRSNTGELFF. In DNA form, the CDR3 reads TGCGCCAGCAGCTCAACCCCGGACAGATCGAACACCGGGGAGCTGTTTTTT.

The chain recombines TRBV27 with TRBJ2-7; 10 positions agree with TRBD1. The germline V gene encodes CDR1 MNHEY and CDR2 SMNVEV (reference sequence). Trimming took 6 bases from V and 0 from J; bases not matched to a gene: 14. The CDR3 covers 18 residues. The CDR3 sequence is CASRRRYPGQGSSYEQYV. DNA for the CDR3: TGTGCCAGCAGGCGACGATATCCGGGACAGGGGTCCTCCTACGAGCAGTACGTC.

V gene TRBV6-1 combines with J gene TRBJ2-3; D unresolved. The length of the CDR3 is 15 residues. Germline values: CDR1 MNHNS, CDR2 SASEGT. V was shortened by 4 bases and J by 3 bases, with 14 bases between the two germline ends. Here the CDR3 reads CASSARRVITDTQYF. CDR3 bases: TGTGCCAGCAGTGCCAGGCGCGTGATTACAGATACGCAGTATTTT.

The J gene is TRBJ2-7, the V gene TRBV18; tentatively, D is TRBD1 (5 bases). Per the germline V gene, CDR1 is KGHSH and CDR2 is LQKENI. The CDR3 has 14 amino acids. V lost 4 bases and J lost 3, with 13 bases in between. The CDR3 DNA sequence: TGTGCCAGCTCACTTACGGACAACCGCTACGAGCAGTACGTC. It translates to CASSLTDNRYEQYV.

Only a few counts were recorded for this clonotype. This chain links TRBV4-1 with TRBJ1-1; the D is unclear. CDR1 and CDR2 from the germline V gene are MGHRA and YSYEKL. The CDR3 is 15 residues long. The V gene lost 1 base and the J gene lost 1 base, with 10 bases spanning the gap. CDR3 sequence reads: CASSQVFSRNTEAFF. The CDR3 region has the DNA TGCGCCAGCAGCCAAGTCTTTTCCCGGAACACTGAAGCTTTCTTT.

This clonotype was recorded a few times. V gene TRBV7-9 combines with J gene TRBJ1-5; D might be TRBD1 (5 bases). Germline V gene data show CDR1 as SEHNR and CDR2 as FQNEAQ (reference sequence). V dropped 6 bases and J dropped 3 bases, with 9 bases sitting between them. CDR3 size: 13 residues. The CDR3 DNA reads TGTGCCAGCAGTCGGGGGTACAATCAGCCCCAGCATTTT. Translation gives CASSRGYNQPQHF.

This clonotype occurred a few times. The chain is built from TRBV6-2 or TRBV6-3 and TRBJ1-5, with D perhaps matching TRBD1 (6 bases). CDR3 length: 15 residues. From germline, CDR1 is MNHEY and CDR2 SVGEGT. Trimming removed 5 bases from V and 4 bases from J, with 15 bases in between. The CDR3 DNA sequence: TGTGCCAGCAGTAGGGACACCCTCCCTAATCAGCCCCAGCATTTT. This translates into CASSRDTLPNQPQHF.